This T cell receptor (beta chain) is from a study of shared clonotypes between healthy human individuals. The CDR3 totals 15 residues. Looked up from germline, CDR1 is MGHRA and CDR2 is YSYEKL. Trimming stripped 5 bases from V and 4 bases from J, with 18 bases between. In the sorted-subset replicate PCRs, approximately 200 ng DNA, some 30,000 T cell genomes, was used. TCRdb's copy holds only in-frame clones and misses some; the assay was immunoSEQ multiplex PCR. Altogether 1,400,000 or so clones are present, just under 99% being singletons, with the ten largest covering under 0.45%. A note on this clone: Its specificity is not known.

Study-wide results and caveats: The naive CD4 repertoires of a handful of donors were compared, and about 5% of clonotypes were shared.

This TCR came from a man aged 25-45 years in good health. Sequencing used naive CD4+ T cells sorted from blood. Subset in this sample: CD45RA+ positively selected. This sequence joins TRBV4-1 and TRBJ2-7, with D perhaps matching TRBD2 (6 bases). The chain's CDR3 is CASSGGGGKGYEQYF. In DNA form, the CDR3 reads TGCGCCAGCAGCGGGGGAGGCGGTAAGGGGTACGAGCAGTACTTC.